This T cell receptor beta chain stems from a study of T cell responses to AZD1222 COVID-19 vaccine. General study results and limits: Most donors were white British and more were female, and clonal diversity was possibly underestimated.

Turning to this clone: The target antigen is unknown.

TCRdb's copy holds only in-frame clones and misses some; the assay was immunoSEQ multiplex PCR. The table records about 130,000 clones, over 75% of them present only once. This sequence was found in an adult who received the AZD1222 COVID-19 vaccine. The sequencing used peripheral blood, collected 28 days after the second AZD1222 dose.

The CDR3 DNA reads TGTGCCAGTAGTATTCGGCGGGCCACCTACGAGCAGTACTTC. Encoded protein: CASSIRRATYEQYF. The rearrangement uses TRBV19 and TRBJ2-7, with D tentatively TRBD2 (5 bases). V was cut by 3 bases and J by 2 bases, with 11 bases left in between. CDR3 length equals 14 residues. The V gene's germline CDR1 is LNHDA and CDR2 SQIVND (reference sequence).